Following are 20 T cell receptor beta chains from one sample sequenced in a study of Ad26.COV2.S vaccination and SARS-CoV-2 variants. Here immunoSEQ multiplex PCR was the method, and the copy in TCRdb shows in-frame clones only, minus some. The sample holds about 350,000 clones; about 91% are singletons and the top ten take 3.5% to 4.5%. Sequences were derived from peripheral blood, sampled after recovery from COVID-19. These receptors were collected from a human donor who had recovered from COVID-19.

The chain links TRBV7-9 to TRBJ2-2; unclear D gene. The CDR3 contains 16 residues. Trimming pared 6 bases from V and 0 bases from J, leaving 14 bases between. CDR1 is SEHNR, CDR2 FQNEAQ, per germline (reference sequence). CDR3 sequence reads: CASRSPGSPNTGELFF. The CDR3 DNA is TGTGCCAGCAGGTCACCAGGTTCCCCGAACACCGGGGAGCTGTTTTTT.

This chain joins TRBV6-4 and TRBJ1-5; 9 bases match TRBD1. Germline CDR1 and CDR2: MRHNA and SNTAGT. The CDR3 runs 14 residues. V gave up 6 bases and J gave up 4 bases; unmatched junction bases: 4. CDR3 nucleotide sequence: TGTGCCAGCAGCACGGGACAGGGTAATCAGCCCCAGCATTTT. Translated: CASSTGQGNQPQHF.

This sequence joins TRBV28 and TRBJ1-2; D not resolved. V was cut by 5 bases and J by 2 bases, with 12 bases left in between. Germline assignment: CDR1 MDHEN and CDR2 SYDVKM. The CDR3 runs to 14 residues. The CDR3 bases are TGTGCCAGCAGTCCTCCCCAAGAGAACTATGGCTACACCTTC. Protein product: CASSPPQENYGYTF.

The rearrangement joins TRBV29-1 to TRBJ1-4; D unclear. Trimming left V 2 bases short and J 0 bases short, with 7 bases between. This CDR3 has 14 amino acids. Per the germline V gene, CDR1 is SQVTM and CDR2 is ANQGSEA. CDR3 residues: CSVESRPTNEKLFF. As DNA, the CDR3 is TGCAGCGTTGAATCCCGGCCAACTAATGAAAAACTGTTTTTT.

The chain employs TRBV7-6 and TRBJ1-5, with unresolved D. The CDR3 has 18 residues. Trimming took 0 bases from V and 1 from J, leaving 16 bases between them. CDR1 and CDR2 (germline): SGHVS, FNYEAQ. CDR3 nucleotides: TGTGCCAGCAGCTTAGCAGTCGACGGCGGAGGAAGCAATCAGCCCCAGCATTTT. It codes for CASSLAVDGGGSNQPQHF.

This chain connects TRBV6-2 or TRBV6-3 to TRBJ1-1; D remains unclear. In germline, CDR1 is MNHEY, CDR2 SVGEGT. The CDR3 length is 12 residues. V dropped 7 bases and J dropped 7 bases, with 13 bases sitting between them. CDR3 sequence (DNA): TGTGCCAGCACCCCTTTGACCCATGAAGCTTTCTTT. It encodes CASTPLTHEAFF.

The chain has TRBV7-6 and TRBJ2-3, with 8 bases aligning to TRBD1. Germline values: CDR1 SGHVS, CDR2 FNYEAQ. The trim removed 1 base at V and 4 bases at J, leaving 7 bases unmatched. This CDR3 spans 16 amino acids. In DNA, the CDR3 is TGTGCCAGCAGCTTAGGGACAGGGAGAAAAGCAGATACGCAGTATTTT. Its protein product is CASSLGTGRKADTQYF.

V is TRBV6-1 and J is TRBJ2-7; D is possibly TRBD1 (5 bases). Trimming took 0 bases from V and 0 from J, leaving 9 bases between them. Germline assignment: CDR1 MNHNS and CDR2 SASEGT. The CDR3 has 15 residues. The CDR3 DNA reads TGTGCCAGCAGTGAAGCCTTGGACAACTCCTACGAGCAGTACTTC. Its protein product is CASSEALDNSYEQYF.

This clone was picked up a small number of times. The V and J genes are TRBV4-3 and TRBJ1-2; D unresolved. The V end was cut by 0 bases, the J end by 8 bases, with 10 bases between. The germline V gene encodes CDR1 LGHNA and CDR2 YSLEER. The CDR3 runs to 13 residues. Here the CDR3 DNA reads TGCGCCAGCAGCCAAGATAGGCCAGACGGCTACACCTTC. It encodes CASSQDRPDGYTF.

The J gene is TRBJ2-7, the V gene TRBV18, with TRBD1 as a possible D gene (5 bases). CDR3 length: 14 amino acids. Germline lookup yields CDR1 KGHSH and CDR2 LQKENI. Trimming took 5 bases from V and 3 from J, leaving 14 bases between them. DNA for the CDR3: TGTGCCAGCTCAGCCAATTCTCAGGGCTACGAGCAGTACTTC. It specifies CASSANSQGYEQYF. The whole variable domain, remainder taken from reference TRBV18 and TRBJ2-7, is NAGVMQNPRHLVRRRGQEARLRCSPMKGHSHVYWYRQLPEEGLKFMVYLQKENIIDESGMPKERFSAEFPKEGPSILRIQQVVRGDSAAYFCASSANSQGYEQYFGPGTRLTVT.

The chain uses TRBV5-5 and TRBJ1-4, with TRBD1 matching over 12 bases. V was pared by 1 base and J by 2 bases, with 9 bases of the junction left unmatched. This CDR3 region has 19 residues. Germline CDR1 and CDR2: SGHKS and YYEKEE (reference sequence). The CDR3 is CASSLISTGTGGTNEKLFF. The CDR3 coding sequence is TGTGCCAGCAGCTTGATATCAACCGGGACAGGGGGCACTAATGAAAAACTGTTTTTT.

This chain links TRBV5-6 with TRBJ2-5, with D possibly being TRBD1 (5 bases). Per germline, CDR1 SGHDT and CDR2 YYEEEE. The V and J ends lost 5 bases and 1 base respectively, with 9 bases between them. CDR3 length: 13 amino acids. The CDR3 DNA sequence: TGTGCCAGCAGTTCAGGGTCCCAAGAGACCCAGTACTTC. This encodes CASSSGSQETQYF. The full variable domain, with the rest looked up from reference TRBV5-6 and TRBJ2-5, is DAGVTQSPTHLIKTRGQQVTLRCSPKSGHDTVSWYQQALGQGPQFIFQYYEEEERQRGNFPDRFSGHQFPNYSSELNVNALLLGDSALYLCASSSGSQETQYFGPGTRLLVL.

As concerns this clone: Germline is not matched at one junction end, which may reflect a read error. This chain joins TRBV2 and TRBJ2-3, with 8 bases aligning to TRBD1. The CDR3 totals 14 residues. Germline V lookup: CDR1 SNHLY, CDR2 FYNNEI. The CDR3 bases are TGTGCCAGCACTGGACAGGGATTGTCCGTGGGCAGAGATTTT. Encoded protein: CASTGQGLSVGRDF.

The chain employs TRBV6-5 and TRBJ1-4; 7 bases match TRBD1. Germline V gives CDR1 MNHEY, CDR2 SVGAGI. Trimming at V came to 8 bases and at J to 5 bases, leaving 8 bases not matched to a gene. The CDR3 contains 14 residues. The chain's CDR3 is CASGGGAGNEKLFF. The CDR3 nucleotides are TGTGCCAGCGGAGGGGGCGCGGGCAATGAAAAACTGTTTTTT.

This CDR3 reads CASSPRTGGVKNIQYF. Here the CDR3 DNA reads TGTGCCAGTAGTCCTCGGACAGGGGGCGTCAAAAACATTCAGTACTTC. This sequence joins TRBV19 and TRBJ2-4, with TRBD1 matching over 11 bases. V dropped 5 bases and J dropped 3; count of bases not matched to a gene: 6. This CDR3 comprises 16 residues. Looked up from germline, CDR1 is LNHDA and CDR2 is SQIVND (reference sequence).

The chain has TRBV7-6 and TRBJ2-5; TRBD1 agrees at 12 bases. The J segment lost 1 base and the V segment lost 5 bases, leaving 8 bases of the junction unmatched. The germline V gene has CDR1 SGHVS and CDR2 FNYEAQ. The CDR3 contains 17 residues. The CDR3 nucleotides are TGTGCCAGCAGCACCGGGACAGGGGGCATCCTCCAAGAGACCCAGTACTTC. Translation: CASSTGTGGILQETQYF.

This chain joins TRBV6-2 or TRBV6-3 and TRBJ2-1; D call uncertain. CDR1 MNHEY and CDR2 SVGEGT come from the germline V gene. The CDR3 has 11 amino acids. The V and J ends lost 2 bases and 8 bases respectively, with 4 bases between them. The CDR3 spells CASSYLYEQFF. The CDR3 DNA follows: TGTGCCAGCAGTTACCTCTATGAGCAGTTCTTC.

CDR3: CASSSERGRNSPLHF. The CDR3 nucleotides read TGTGCCAGCAGCTCCGAACGGGGGAGAAATTCACCCCTCCACTTT. The chain carries TRBV7-9 and TRBJ1-6; tentatively, D is TRBD1 (5 bases). CDR1 and CDR2 (germline): SEHNR, FQNEAQ (reference sequence). The CDR3 has 15 amino acids. Trimming removed 4 bases from V and 7 bases from J, with 14 bases in between.

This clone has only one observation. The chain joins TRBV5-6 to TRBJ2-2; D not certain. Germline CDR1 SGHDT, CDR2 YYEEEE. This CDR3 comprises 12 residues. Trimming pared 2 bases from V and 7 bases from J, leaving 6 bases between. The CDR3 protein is CASSFPVGELFF. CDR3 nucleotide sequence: TGTGCCAGCAGCTTCCCCGTCGGGGAGCTGTTTTTT.

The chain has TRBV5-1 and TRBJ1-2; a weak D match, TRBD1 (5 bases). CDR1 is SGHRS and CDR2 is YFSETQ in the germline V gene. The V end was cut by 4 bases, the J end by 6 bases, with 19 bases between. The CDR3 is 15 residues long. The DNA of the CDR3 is TGCGCCAGCAGCCCTTATTTGCAGGGAAGCCATGGCTACACCTTC. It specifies CASSPYLQGSHGYTF.